Shown below are 14 T cell receptor beta chains from a single sample sequenced in a study of blood T cell repertoires in COVID-19. TCRdb keeps only in-frame clones here, not all; method: immunoSEQ multiplex PCR. Of over 100,000 clones listed, roughly 90% are singletons. Sample: peripheral blood. The receptors stem from a woman in her fifties or sixties with COVID-19, enrolled during active disease.

This chain uses TRBV24-1 with TRBJ2-2, with D perhaps matching TRBD1 (6 bases). CDR1 is KGHDR, CDR2 SFDVKD, per germline. This CDR3 is 19 amino acids long. The V end lost 4 bases, the J end lost 4 bases, and 24 bases lay between the germline ends. The CDR3: CATSEGYFFKTGSTGELFF. The CDR3 nucleotides read TGTGCCACCAGTGAGGGGTACTTTTTCAAGACAGGCAGCACCGGGGAGCTGTTTTTT.

V gene TRBV5-6 combines with J gene TRBJ2-7, with D tentatively TRBD1 (5 bases). This CDR3 comprises 14 residues. Trimming left V 0 bases short and J 0 bases short, with 7 bases between. Germline-derived CDR1 and CDR2 are SGHDT and YYEEEE. CDR3 nucleotides: TGTGCCAGCAGCTTGGGGGGCTACTCCTACGAGCAGTACTTC. As protein: CASSLGGYSYEQYF. The full variable domain, its missing parts supplied by reference TRBV5-6 and TRBJ2-7, is DAGVTQSPTHLIKTRGQQVTLRCSPKSGHDTVSWYQQALGQGPQFIFQYYEEEERQRGNFPDRFSGHQFPNYSSELNVNALLLGDSALYLCASSLGGYSYEQYFGPGTRLTVT.

The V and J genes are TRBV18 and TRBJ1-4; D is ambiguous. The V end lost 6 bases, the J end lost 8 bases, and 10 bases lay between the germline ends. This CDR3 has 12 amino acids. Per the germline V gene, CDR1 is KGHSH and CDR2 is LQKENI. Written as DNA, the CDR3 is TGTGCCAGCTCCTTTAACGGGGAAAAACTGTTTTTT. Its translation is CASSFNGEKLFF.

This chain joins TRBV11-2 and TRBJ2-5; possible D gene TRBD1, 6 bases. V was clipped by 6 bases and J by 4 bases, with 15 bases between them. The CDR3 has 14 residues. Germline loops: CDR1 SGHAT, CDR2 FQNNGV. The CDR3 DNA reads TGTGCCAGCAGACTTCACAGGGACCGAGAGACCCAGTACTTC. This sequence encodes CASRLHRDRETQYF.

The chain has TRBV21-1 and TRBJ2-4; the D call of TRBD1 is as the table states it, not checked on the DNA. TRBV21-1 is a known pseudogene. The CDR3 runs 16 residues. This CDR3 reads CASSKRQGRGKNIQYF. CDR3 DNA sequence: TGTGCCAGCAGCAAGCGGCAGGGGCGAGGCAAAAACATTCAGTACTTC.

The chain carries TRBV12-5 and TRBJ1-2; 7 bases match TRBD1. V shed 1 base and J 8 bases; nucleotides not matched to a gene: 4. Germline-derived CDR1 and CDR2 are LGHNT and FRNRAP. This CDR3 has 13 amino acids. The CDR3 is CASGLGRGEGYTF. The CDR3 coding sequence is TGTGCTAGTGGTTTGGGCAGGGGGGAAGGCTACACCTTC.

The chain links TRBV30 to TRBJ1-6, with D possibly TRBD1 on 5 matching bases. Germline CDR1 GTSNPN, CDR2 SVGIG (reference sequence). CDR3 length: 17 residues. Trimming cost V 0 bases and J 6 bases, with 18 bases left between them. CDR3 in amino acids: CAWSVKIGRGSNSPLHF. The CDR3 DNA reads as TGTGCCTGGAGTGTAAAGATCGGGAGGGGAAGTAATTCACCCCTCCACTTT. Supplemented by reference TRBV30 and TRBJ1-6, the full variable domain reads SQTIHQWPATLVQPVGSPLSLECTVEGTSNPNLYWYRQAAGRGLQLLFYSVGIGQISSEVPQNLSASRPQDRQFILSSKKLLLSDSGFYLCAWSVKIGRGSNSPLHFGNGTRLTVT.

The gene calls are TRBV28 and TRBJ1-1, with D perhaps matching TRBD1 (6 bases). V dropped 3 bases and J dropped 4 bases, with 18 bases sitting between them. CDR1 is MDHEN, CDR2 SYDVKM, per germline. The length of the CDR3 is 16 residues. CDR3 region: CASSFRRDRTATEAFF. The CDR3 DNA sequence: TGTGCCAGCAGTTTTAGGAGAGACAGGACCGCCACTGAAGCTTTCTTT.

V gene TRBV5-8 combines with J gene TRBJ1-2; D possibly corresponds to TRBD1 (6 bases). V lost 4 bases, J lost 8 bases, and 27 bases lay in between. The germline V gene encodes CDR1 SGHTS and CDR2 YDEGEE. CDR3 size: 17 residues. CDR3 sequence: CASSPGFNHKGHDGYTF. CDR3 in DNA: TGTGCCAGCAGCCCGGGCTTTAACCACAAGGGACACGACGGCTACACCTTC.

V usage is TRBV7-2 and J usage is TRBJ2-5; weak D call: TRBD2 (7 bases). Trimming removed 4 bases at V and 5 bases at J, with 20 bases between. This CDR3 region has 16 residues. Germline assignment: CDR1 SGHTA and CDR2 FQGNSA. CDR3 DNA: TGTGCCAGCAGCTCTGGCGGGGGCAGTAAAGGGGAGACCCAGTACTTC. Translated, it gives CASSSGGGSKGETQYF.

V is TRBV19 and J is TRBJ1-2; D is undetermined. Trimming left V 6 bases short and J 2 bases short, with 16 bases between. The CDR3 is 15 residues long. Germline V gene sequence: CDR1 LNHDA, CDR2 SQIVND (reference sequence). The CDR3 sequence: CASSPAPGSNYGYTF. The CDR3 coding sequence is TGTGCCAGTAGCCCAGCCCCGGGGTCGAACTATGGCTACACCTTC.

The V gene is TRBV12-3 or TRBV12-4, the J gene TRBJ2-1; TRBD2 is a possible D gene (7 bases). Trimming took off 8 bases at V and 12 bases at J, with 17 bases between the two ends. The CDR3 is made up of 12 amino acids. CDR3 in amino acids: CASGQAGATQFF. In nucleotides, the CDR3 is TGTGCCAGCGGGCAGGCGGGGGCGACGCAGTTCTTC.

The chain links TRBV9 to TRBJ1-5, with D possibly being TRBD1 (6 bases). The germline V gene has CDR1 SGDLS and CDR2 YYNGEE. Trimming pared 2 bases from V and 5 bases from J, leaving 11 bases between. This CDR3 is built from 14 residues. This CDR3 reads CASSVGGGDQPQHF. CDR3 in DNA: TGTGCCAGCAGCGTTGGGGGGGGCGATCAGCCCCAGCATTTT.

The chain combines TRBV10-1 with TRBJ2-1, with TRBD2 identical over 8 bases. With V trimmed by 4 bases and J by 0 bases, 11 bases remained unmatched. This CDR3 has 18 amino acids. Germline CDR1 is WNHNN and CDR2 is SYGVQD (reference sequence). CDR3 sequence reads: CASSGLAGSTSSYNEQFF. Written as DNA, the CDR3 is TGCGCCAGCAGTGGATTAGCGGGGAGCACGAGCTCCTACAATGAGCAGTTCTTC.